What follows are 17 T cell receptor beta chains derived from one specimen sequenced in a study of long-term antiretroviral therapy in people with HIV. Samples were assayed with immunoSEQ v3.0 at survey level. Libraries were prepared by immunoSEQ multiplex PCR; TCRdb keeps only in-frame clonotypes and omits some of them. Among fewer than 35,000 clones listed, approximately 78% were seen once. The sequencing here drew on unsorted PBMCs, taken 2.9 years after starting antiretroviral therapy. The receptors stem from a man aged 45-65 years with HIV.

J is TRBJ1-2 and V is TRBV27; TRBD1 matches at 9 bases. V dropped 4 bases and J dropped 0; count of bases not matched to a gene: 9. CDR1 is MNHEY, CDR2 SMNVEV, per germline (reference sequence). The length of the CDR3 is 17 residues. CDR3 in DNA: TGTGCCAGCAGTTCCCCATCCGGACAGGGGACTAACTATGGCTACACCTTC. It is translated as CASSSPSGQGTNYGYTF.

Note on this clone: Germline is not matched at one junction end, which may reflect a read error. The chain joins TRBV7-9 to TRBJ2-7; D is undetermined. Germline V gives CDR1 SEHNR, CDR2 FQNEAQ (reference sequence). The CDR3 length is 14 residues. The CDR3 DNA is TGTGCCAGCAGCTTAGGAACAATCTCCCACGAGCAGTACTTC. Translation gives CASSLGTISHEQYF.

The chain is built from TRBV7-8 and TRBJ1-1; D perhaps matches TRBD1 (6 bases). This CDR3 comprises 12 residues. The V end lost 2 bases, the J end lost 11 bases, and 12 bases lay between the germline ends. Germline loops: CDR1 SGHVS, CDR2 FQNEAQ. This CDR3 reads CASSLYAGAAFF. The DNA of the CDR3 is TGTGCCAGCAGCTTATACGCGGGGGCGGCTTTCTTT.

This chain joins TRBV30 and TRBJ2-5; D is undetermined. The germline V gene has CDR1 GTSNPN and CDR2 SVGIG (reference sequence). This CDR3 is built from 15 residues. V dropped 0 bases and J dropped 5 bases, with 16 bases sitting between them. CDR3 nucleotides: TGTGCCTGGAGTGTATCGGGCAGTTTAATGGAGACCCAGTACTTC. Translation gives CAWSVSGSLMETQYF.

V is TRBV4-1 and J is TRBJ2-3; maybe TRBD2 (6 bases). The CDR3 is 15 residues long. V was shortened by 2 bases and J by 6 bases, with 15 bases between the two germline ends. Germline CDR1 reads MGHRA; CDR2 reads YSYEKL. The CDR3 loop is CASSQNWAGRDTQYF. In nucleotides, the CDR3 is TGCGCCAGCAGCCAAAATTGGGCGGGGCGGGATACGCAGTATTTT.

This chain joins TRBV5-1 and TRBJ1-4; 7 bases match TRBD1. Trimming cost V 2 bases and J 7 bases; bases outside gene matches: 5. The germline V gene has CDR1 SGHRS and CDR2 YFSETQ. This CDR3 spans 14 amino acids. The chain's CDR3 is CASSFTGDLEKLFF. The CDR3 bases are TGCGCCAGCAGCTTTACAGGGGATCTTGAAAAACTGTTTTTT.

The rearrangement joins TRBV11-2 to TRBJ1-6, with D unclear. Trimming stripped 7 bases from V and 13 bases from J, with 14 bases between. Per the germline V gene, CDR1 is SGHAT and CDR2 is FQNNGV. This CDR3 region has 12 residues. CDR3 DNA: TGTGCCAGCACTGTTGAGACGGCGCCCCTCCACTTT. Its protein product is CASTVETAPLHF.

CDR3 sequence: CASRDTGGTEAFF. DNA for the CDR3: TGTGCCAGTCGCGATACAGGGGGCACTGAAGCTTTCTTT. The chain joins TRBV27 to TRBJ1-1; 8 bases are a match to TRBD1. Germline V CDR1 and CDR2: MNHEY, SMNVEV (reference sequence). The CDR3 is 13 residues long. Trimming at V came to 9 bases and at J to 4 bases, leaving 7 bases not matched to a gene.

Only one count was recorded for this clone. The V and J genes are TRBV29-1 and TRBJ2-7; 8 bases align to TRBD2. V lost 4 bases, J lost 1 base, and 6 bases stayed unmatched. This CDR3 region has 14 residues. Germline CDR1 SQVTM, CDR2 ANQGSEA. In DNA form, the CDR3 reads TGCAGCGTTGGGGGGGGGACTAGGTCCTACGAGCAGTACTTC. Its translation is CSVGGGTRSYEQYF.

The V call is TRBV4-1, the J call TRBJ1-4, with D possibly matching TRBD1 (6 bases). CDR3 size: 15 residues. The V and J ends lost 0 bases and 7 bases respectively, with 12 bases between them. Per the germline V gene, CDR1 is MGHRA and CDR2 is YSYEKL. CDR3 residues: CASSQERGRVEKLFF. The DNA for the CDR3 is TGCGCCAGCAGCCAAGAACGGGGGCGGGTTGAAAAACTGTTTTTT.

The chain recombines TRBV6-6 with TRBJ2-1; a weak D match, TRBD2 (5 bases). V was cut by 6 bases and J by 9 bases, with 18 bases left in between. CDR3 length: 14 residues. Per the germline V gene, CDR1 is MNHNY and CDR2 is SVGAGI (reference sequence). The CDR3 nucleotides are TGTGCCAGCAGCCGGGCAGGAGGTGATGGTGAGCAGTTCTTC. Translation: CASSRAGGDGEQFF.

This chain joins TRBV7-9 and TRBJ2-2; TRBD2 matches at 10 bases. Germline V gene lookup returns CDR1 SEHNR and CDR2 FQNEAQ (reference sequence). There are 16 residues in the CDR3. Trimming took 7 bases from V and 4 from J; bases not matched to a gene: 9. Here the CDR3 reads CASNGRASGGTGELFF. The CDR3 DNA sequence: TGTGCCAGCAACGGGAGGGCTAGCGGGGGCACCGGGGAGCTGTTTTTT.

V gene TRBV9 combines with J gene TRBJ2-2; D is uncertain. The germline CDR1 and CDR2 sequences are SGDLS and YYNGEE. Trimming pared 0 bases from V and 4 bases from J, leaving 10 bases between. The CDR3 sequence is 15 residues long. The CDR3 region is CASSVVEEITGELFF. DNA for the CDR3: TGTGCCAGCAGCGTAGTCGAGGAGATCACCGGGGAGCTGTTTTTT.

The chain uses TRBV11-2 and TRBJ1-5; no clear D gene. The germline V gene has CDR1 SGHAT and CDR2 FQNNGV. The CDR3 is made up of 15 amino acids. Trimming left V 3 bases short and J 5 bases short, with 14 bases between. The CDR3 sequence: CASSFGPEGHQPQHF. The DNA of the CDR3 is TGTGCCAGCAGCTTTGGACCGGAGGGCCATCAGCCCCAGCATTTT.

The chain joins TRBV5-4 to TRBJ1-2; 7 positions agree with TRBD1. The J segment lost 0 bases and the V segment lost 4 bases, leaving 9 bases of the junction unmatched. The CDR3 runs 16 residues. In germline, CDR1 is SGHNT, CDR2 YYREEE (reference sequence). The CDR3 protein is CASSLRRTGSNYGYTF. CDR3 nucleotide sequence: TGTGCCAGCAGCCTCCGCCGGACAGGCTCTAACTATGGCTACACCTTC.

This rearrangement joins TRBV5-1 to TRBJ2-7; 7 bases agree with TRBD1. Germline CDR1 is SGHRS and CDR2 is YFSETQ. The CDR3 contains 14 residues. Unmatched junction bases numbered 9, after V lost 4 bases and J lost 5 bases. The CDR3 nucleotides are TGCGCCAGCAGCCTGGACAGGTCTGGGGACGAGCAGTACTTC. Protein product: CASSLDRSGDEQYF.

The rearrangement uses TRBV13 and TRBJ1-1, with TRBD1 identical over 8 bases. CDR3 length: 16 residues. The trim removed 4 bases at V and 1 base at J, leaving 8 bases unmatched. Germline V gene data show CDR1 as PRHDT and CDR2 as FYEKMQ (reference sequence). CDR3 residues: CASSSLSGGWNTEAFF. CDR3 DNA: TGTGCCAGCAGCTCTCTCTCAGGGGGCTGGAACACTGAAGCTTTCTTT.